This TCR beta chain is from a study of CD8 T cells in ankylosing spondylitis. Researchers built TCR beta libraries using quantitative 5'-RACE with molecular barcodes. One entry per CDR3 protein, called by TCRdb with MiXCR from the 5' RACE reads. The data contain some 250,000 distinct CDR3 sequences, around 9.1% of them singletons. Whole-study findings and limits: Clones linked to disease were reported to show significant enrichment in matched ankylosing spondylitis synovial fluid. Seemingly distinctive of ankylosing spondylitis blood was a TCR beta motif formed by eight highly homologous variants. Disease-linked clones proved CD8+ and comparatively uncommon in peripheral blood.

Germline V gene data show CDR1 as SGHTA and CDR2 as FQGNSA. CDR3 length: 14 amino acids. Trimming left V 1 base short and J 5 bases short, with 12 bases between. This clonotype was recorded at least ten times. Its antigen remains unidentified. Sequenced input: blood, either unsorted or a sorted T cell fraction (not recorded which). The chain joins TRBV7-2 to TRBJ2-7, with D possibly TRBD2 on 5 matching bases. The TCR originated in a male donor with ankylosing spondylitis or in good health (not recorded which). The CDR3 DNA reads TGTGCCAGCAGCTTAGGAGGGTCCCGGAACGAGCAGTACTTC. It encodes CASSLGGSRNEQYF.